This entry lists 2 T cell receptor beta chains sequenced from one sample in a study of human T cells and chemical hapten exposure. TCRdb ran MiXCR on the RACE reads and lists one entry per CDR3 protein. This sample has tens of thousands of distinct CDR3 sequences, with about 10% found just once. Time point given: patch test 1, 2 weeks after DPC sensitization. Treatment in this sample: therapeutic diphenylcyclopropenone sensitization with weekly scalp DPC. Material: whole blood, obtained in connection with sensitization to the hapten diphenylcyclopropenone (DPC). These receptors were collected from a woman aged 50 to 60 with alopecia areata. Some clones in this sample may be carry-over from other donors' samples.

This clonotype appeared a few times. The gene calls are TRBV7-9 and TRBJ2-7, with TRBD1 matching over 12 bases. V was clipped by 0 bases and J by 5 bases; unmatched bases: 5. Germline V CDR1 and CDR2: SEHNR, FQNEAQ (reference sequence). The CDR3 runs to 16 residues. The CDR3 here is CASSLAPGQGADEQYF. CDR3 coding DNA: TGTGCCAGCAGCTTAGCCCCGGGACAGGGGGCCGACGAGCAGTACTTC.

The V gene is TRBV6-5, the J gene TRBJ2-6; no reliable D call. The CDR3 extends over 15 amino acids. V gave up 2 bases and J gave up 0 bases, with 5 bases separating them. Germline-derived CDR1 and CDR2 are MNHEY and SVGAGI. The chain's CDR3 is CASSYGDSGANVLTF. CDR3 bases: TGTGCCAGCAGTTACGGGGACTCTGGGGCCAACGTCCTGACTTTC.